Listed below are T cell receptor beta chains from one sample, sequenced in a study of response to subunit inactivated influenza vaccine. TCRdb itself ran the RT-PCR reads through MiXCR, one entry per CDR3 protein. The sample contains around 490,000 distinct CDR3 sequences, 7.5% to 8.5% of which appear only once. The material sequenced was PBMCs from blood, taken around 25 months after vaccination. These receptors were collected from a man between 45 and 75 years old who received an inactivated influenza vaccine. CDR3s include the opening cysteine and the closing phenylalanine or tryptophan. The D gene is left open where the match is weak. Not all rows give a size; the values are once, few, many and, for expanded clones, a class.

clone size	D gene	J gene	V gene	CDR3 protein	CDR3 DNA
.	TRBD2	TRBJ2-7	TRBV3-1	CASSRTSRPYEQYF	TGTGCCAGCAGTCGGACTAGCAGGCCCTACGAGCAGTACTTC
few	TRBD1	TRBJ1-6	TRBV3-1	CASSSRQGRSSPLHF	TGTGCCAGCAGCTCGAGACAGGGCCGGAGTTCACCCCTCCACTTT
many	.	TRBJ2-1	TRBV20-1	CSAKTRIGYNEQFF	TGCAGTGCTAAAACTAGGATCGGCTACAATGAGCAGTTCTTC
few	TRBD2	TRBJ2-1	TRBV20-1	CSAPQAGGPSSNEQFF	TGCAGTGCTCCCCAAGCGGGAGGGCCATCAAGTAATGAGCAGTTCTTC
many	.	TRBJ1-4	TRBV7-2	CASSLASTEKLFF	TGTGCCAGCAGCTTAGCAAGCACAGAAAAACTGTTTTTT
many	TRBD2	TRBJ2-7	TRBV6-1	CASSEPGLADYEQYF	TGTGCCAGCAGTGAACCGGGACTAGCAGACTACGAGCAGTACTTC
many	.	TRBJ1-6	TRBV28	CASRGLSSYNSPLHF	TGTGCCAGCCGTGGGCTGAGCTCCTATAATTCACCCCTCCACTTT
.	.	TRBJ2-2	TRBV3-1	CASSQVYGGANTGELFF	TGTGCCAGCAGCCAAGTTTACGGAGGCGCGAACACCGGGGAGCTGTTTTTT
.	.	TRBJ2-5	TRBV5-4	CASSLGLGVETQYF	TGTGCCAGCAGCTTGGGTTTGGGCGTAGAGACCCAGTACTTC
many	.	TRBJ2-3	TRBV7-2	CASSLSPVKHTDTQYF	TGTGCCAGCAGCTTAAGCCCGGTCAAGCACACAGATACGCAGTATTTT
.	.	TRBJ1-1	TRBV7-9	CASTTTANTEAFF	TGTGCCAGCACCACGACAGCAAACACTGAAGCTTTCTTT
.	.	TRBJ2-3	TRBV11-2	CASSSSACSFTDTQYF	TGTGCCAGCAGTTCCTCGGCCTGCTCTTTCACAGATACGCAGTATTTT
.	.	TRBJ2-7	TRBV28	CASSLKGVQQYF	TGTGCCAGCAGTTTGAAGGGGGTCCAGCAGTACTTC
.	.	TRBJ1-5	TRBV27	CASSRTGTLYSNQPQHF	TGTGCCAGCAGCAGAACCGGGACACTCTATAGCAATCAGCCCCAGCATTTT
many	.	TRBJ1-5	TRBV6-5	CASSYGWSNNQPQHF	TGTGCCAGCAGTTACGGGTGGTCCAACAATCAGCCCCAGCATTTT
.	.	TRBJ2-7	TRBV7-9	CASSLGTGRPSYEQYF	TGTGCCAGCAGCTTAGGCACAGGGCGGCCCTCCTACGAGCAGTACTTC
few	.	TRBJ1-5	TRBV30	CAWSWTGQNQPQHF	TGTGCCTGGAGTTGGACGGGACAAAATCAGCCCCAGCATTTT
many	.	TRBJ2-1	TRBV11-2	CASSPRTRYNEQFF	TGTGCCAGCAGCCCCAGAACTAGATACAATGAGCAGTTCTTC
few	.	TRBJ2-6	TRBV4-1	CASSQEWSSGANVLTF	TGCGCCAGCAGCCAAGAATGGAGCTCTGGGGCCAACGTCCTGACTTTC
many	.	TRBJ1-4	TRBV12-3/TRBV12-4	CASSFRATNEKLFF	TGTGCCAGCAGTTTTAGGGCAACTAATGAAAAACTGTTTTTT
many	.	TRBJ2-7	TRBV4-2	CASSQDAQGYEQYF	TGTGCCAGCAGCCAAGATGCACAGGGCTACGAGCAGTACTTC
.	.	TRBJ2-2	TRBV7-9	CASSLRNSNTGELFF	TGTGCCAGCAGCTTGCGGAACTCGAACACCGGGGAGCTGTTTTTT
.	.	TRBJ2-1	TRBV20-1	CSANLLLWYYNEQFF	TGCAGTGCTAACTTGCTTTTGTGGTACTACAATGAGCAGTTCTTC
few	.	TRBJ1-2	TRBV20-1	CSARGPTGSRSYGYTF	TGCAGTGCTAGAGGCCCCACAGGCTCCAGGAGCTATGGCTACACCTTC
few	.	TRBJ1-6	TRBV20-1	CSASGTDNSPLHF	TGCAGTGCTTCCGGTACCGATAATTCACCCCTCCACTTT
many	.	TRBJ2-5	TRBV29-1	CSVLIQGGGETQYF	TGCAGCGTGCTGATCCAGGGAGGAGGAGAGACCCAGTACTTC
many	.	TRBJ2-4	TRBV27	CASSGWGGENIQYF	TGTGCCAGCAGTGGATGGGGTGGGGAGAACATTCAGTACTTC
few	TRBD1	TRBJ2-3	TRBV10-3	CATRDRGDTQYF	TGTGCCACAAGGGACAGGGGAGATACGCAGTATTTT